Presented here are 4 T cell receptor beta chains from one specimen sequenced in a study of early T cells in non-severe SARS-CoV-2 infection. TCRdb re-called the 5' RACE reads through MiXCR, storing one row per CDR3 protein. This sample yields roughly 80,000 distinct CDR3 sequences, of which about 6% are seen a single time; under 10% belongs to the top ten. The material sequenced was whole blood. The origin of the receptors is an adult who was a healthcare worker with PCR-confirmed SARS-CoV-2 infection or an uninfected control (not recorded which).

Concerning this clonotype itself: The conserved closing phenylalanine or tryptophan is absent in this CDR3, likely reflecting a read error. No DNA is shown, since the ends of the CDR3 on it are uncertain; the CDR3 is the one TCRdb lists. The chain joins TRBV29-1 to TRBJ2-1; the table's D call of TRBD1 was not tested on the DNA. The germline CDR1 and CDR2 sequences are SQVTM and ANQGSEA. The CDR3 length is 10 residues, termini included. CDR3 sequence: CSVRQGLWYL.

This clonotype was seen more than once but under ten times. The J gene is TRBJ2-2, the V gene TRBV4-3; D is ambiguous. Looked up from germline, CDR1 is LGHNA and CDR2 is YSLEER. Trimming removed 4 bases from V and 8 bases from J, with 8 bases in between. This CDR3 comprises 12 residues. The CDR3 DNA follows: TGCGCCAGCAGCCCAGATACGGGGGAGCTGTTTTTT. This sequence encodes CASSPDTGELFF.

This chain uses TRBV2 with TRBJ1-5; D is unresolved. This CDR3 region has 13 residues. The germline gives CDR1 SNHLY, CDR2 FYNNEI. V lost 8 bases and J 6 bases, leaving 14 bases between the germline ends. The CDR3 sequence: CASDRGGLQPQHF. The CDR3 DNA sequence: TGTGCCAGCGACCGGGGAGGACTTCAGCCCCAGCATTTT.

This chain joins TRBV6-6 and TRBJ2-7; the D is unclear. The CDR3 length is 13 residues. Germline V gene data show CDR1 as MNHNY and CDR2 as SVGAGI (reference sequence). The V gene lost 2 bases and the J gene lost 1 base, with 6 bases spanning the gap. The CDR3 DNA reads TGTGCCAGCAGTTACGGGCAATCCTACGAGCAGTACTTC. This codes for CASSYGQSYEQYF.